Listed below are T cell receptor beta chains from one sample, sequenced in a study of shared clonotypes between healthy human individuals. Libraries were prepared by immunoSEQ multiplex PCR; TCRdb keeps only in-frame clonotypes and omits some of them. The sample lists over a million clones; roughly 97% were seen once. Sequencing input: naive CD4+ T cells sorted from blood. The receptor source for this set is a man younger than 40 in good health. Each CDR3 is given with its conserved first and last residue. The D gene is left open where the match is weak. Clone size is shown for a subset of rows, as once, few, many or a class of expanded clone.

TRBJ2-7	TRBV7-3	.	.	CASSPTRHSYEQYF	TGTGCCAGCAGCCCCACCCGGCACTCCTACGAGCAGTACTTC
TRBJ2-2	TRBV11-2	once	.	CASSHYKLEGRTGELFF	TGTGCCAGCAGCCACTATAAACTGGAGGGCCGCACCGGGGAGCTGTTTTTT
TRBJ2-7	TRBV18	.	.	CASSQNLALSSYEQYF	TGTGCCAGCTCACAAAACCTAGCGCTAAGCTCCTACGAGCAGTACTTC
TRBJ1-5	TRBV19	.	.	CASSGRGVDQPQHF	TGTGCCAGTAGTGGAAGGGGTGTTGATCAGCCCCAGCATTTT
TRBJ2-5	TRBV7-9	.	.	CASSPGLGAGETQYF	TGTGCCAGCAGCCCTGGTTTGGGGGCAGGAGAGACCCAGTACTTC
TRBJ2-3	TRBV4-3	.	TRBD2	CASSLTSGETDTQYF	TGCGCCAGCAGCCTAACGAGCGGGGAGACAGATACGCAGTATTTT
TRBJ2-1	TRBV7-6	.	.	CASSLSPSAGLNEQFF	TGTGCCAGCAGCTTAAGCCCCTCGGCGGGGTTGAATGAGCAGTTCTTC
TRBJ2-5	TRBV18	.	.	CASSPLGAGQETQYF	TGTGCCAGCTCACCACTTGGGGCCGGACAAGAGACCCAGTACTTC
TRBJ2-1	TRBV6-1	.	.	CATSQPGFNNEQFF	TGTGCCACATCCCAACCGGGGTTCAACAATGAGCAGTTCTTC
TRBJ2-3	TRBV5-1	.	TRBD2	CASSLARGGLTSTDTQYF	TGCGCCAGCAGCTTGGCCCGGGGGGGGCTAACTAGCACAGATACGCAGTATTTT
TRBJ1-5	TRBV19	.	.	CASTRTGPAPYSNQPQHF	TGTGCCAGTACCCGTACAGGGCCCGCTCCTTATAGCAATCAGCCCCAGCATTTT
TRBJ2-7	TRBV28	.	.	CATSSRTGRQYF	TGTGCCACCTCCTCAAGGACGGGGAGGCAGTACTTC
TRBJ2-5	TRBV7-8	.	TRBD1	CASSSSDRNFHETQYF	TGTGCCAGCAGCTCCTCGGACAGGAACTTTCACGAGACCCAGTACTTC
TRBJ1-1	TRBV6-5	.	TRBD1	CASSYSAGGFGTEAFF	TGTGCCAGCAGTTACTCAGCAGGGGGATTTGGAACTGAAGCTTTCTTT
TRBJ1-1	TRBV15	.	.	CATSRATGLNTEAFF	TGTGCCACCAGCAGAGCGACAGGACTAAACACTGAAGCTTTCTTT
TRBJ1-2	TRBV27	.	TRBD1	CASRGQGLANYGYTF	TGTGCCAGCAGGGGACAGGGCTTAGCTAACTATGGCTACACCTTC
TRBJ1-5	TRBV10-3	.	.	CAISDRGLGQPQHF	TGTGCCATCAGTGACAGGGGTCTGGGTCAGCCCCAGCATTTT
TRBJ2-2	TRBV19	.	.	CASSIRGIPGGELFF	TGTGCCAGTAGTATCCGCGGGATCCCAGGAGGGGAGCTGTTTTTT
TRBJ2-1	TRBV18	.	TRBD2	CASSPPPSGRAVVSSYNEQFF	TGTGCCAGCTCACCACCCCCTAGCGGGAGGGCCGTAGTTAGTTCCTACAATGAGCAGTTCTTC
TRBJ2-2	TRBV5-1	.	TRBD1	CASSWGTGGFVNTGELFF	TGCGCCAGCAGCTGGGGCACAGGGGGCTTTGTCAACACCGGGGAGCTGTTTTTT
TRBJ1-2	TRBV6-5	.	.	CASSYRGSGRYGYTF	TGTGCCAGCAGTTACCGAGGGTCAGGGCGCTATGGCTACACCTTC
TRBJ1-5	TRBV2	.	.	CASSVGTGNQPQHF	TGTGCCAGCAGTGTTGGGACGGGAAATCAGCCCCAGCATTTT
TRBJ2-1	TRBV5-1	once	.	CASSLEGALSYNEQFF	TGCGCCAGCAGCTTGGAGGGAGCCCTCTCCTACAATGAGCAGTTCTTC
TRBJ2-2	TRBV9	.	TRBD2	CASSAGLAGVNTGELFF	TGTGCCAGCAGCGCCGGACTAGCGGGAGTGAACACCGGGGAGCTGTTTTTT
TRBJ2-5	TRBV5-1	.	.	CASSLVGWDETQYF	TGCGCCAGCAGCTTGGTAGGGTGGGATGAGACCCAGTACTTC
TRBJ2-3	TRBV10-3	.	.	CAIKPQSTDTQYF	TGTGCCATCAAGCCCCAAAGCACAGATACGCAGTATTTT
TRBJ1-2	TRBV18	once	.	CASSPKLGDGYTF	TGTGCCAGCTCACCAAAGTTGGGGGATGGCTACACCTTC
TRBJ1-2	TRBV6-5	.	TRBD1	CASRQGILYGYTF	TGTGCCAGCAGACAGGGGATCCTCTATGGCTACACCTTC
TRBJ2-1	TRBV14	few	.	CASSQVLLNEQFF	TGTGCCAGCAGCCAAGTTTTGTTGAATGAGCAGTTCTTC